This TCR beta chain was recorded in a study of blood T cell repertoires in COVID-19. For the study at large: COVID-19 samples from acute and convalescent phases originated in the United States, Italy and Spain. The analysed material was cDNA or gDNA that came from T cells, B-cell-depleted T cells, or PBMCs.

As handled by the study authors: Amplifying reference gene primers gave estimates of nucleated cell counts. Sequencing used immunoSEQ multiplex PCR; TCRdb keeps in-frame clones, though not all of them. Clonal size and the V and J genes are those of that table, whereas D and trimming came from the DNA. Of 310,000 or so clones detected, approximately 90% appear once; the ten largest clones hold around 2.2%. As for this clone: Other nucleotide sequences in the sample specify the same CDR3.

One Seattle source followed patients from active infection through their disease course. Germline V gives CDR1 SNHLY, CDR2 FYNNEI. The ends were cut back, 2 bases at V and 0 bases at J, with 4 bases in the middle. The CDR3 extends over 13 amino acids. The sample comprised peripheral blood. V is TRBV2 and J is TRBJ1-1; D unresolved. The TCR was taken from a woman in her 30s with COVID-19, enrolled during active disease. CDR3 loop: CASSESVNTEAFF. For the CDR3, the DNA is TGTGCCAGCAGTGAATCGGTGAACACTGAAGCTTTCTTT. Full variable domain (outside the CDR3, taken from reference TRBV2 and TRBJ1-1): EPEVTQTPSHQVTQMGQEVILRCVPISNHLYFYWYRQILGQKVEFLVSFYNNEISEKSEIFDDQFSVERPDGSNFTLKIRSTKLEDSAMYFCASSESVNTEAFFGQGTRLTVV.